A selection of T cell receptor beta chains follows, all from one sample in a study of shared clonotypes between healthy human individuals. TCRdb's copy holds only in-frame clones and misses some; the assay was immunoSEQ multiplex PCR. The sample lists nearly 2 million clones; approximately 95% were seen once. Sequences were obtained from naive CD8+ T cells sorted from blood. The receptors were gathered from a man aged 18 to 30 in good health. Each CDR3 is given with its conserved first and last residue. A D gene is named only where the DNA matches it firmly. Clone size is shown for a subset of rows, as once, few, many or a class of expanded clone.

>14|TRBJ1-5|NA|TRBV9|NA
TGTGCCAGCAGCGTAGAAGATGGGGGGCCCCCCCAGCATTTT
CASSVEDGGPPQHF
>13|TRBJ2-7|NA|TRBV19|NA
TGTGCCAGTAGTCCGGGACTCTACTACGAGCAGTACTTC
CASSPGLYYEQYF
>16|TRBJ2-5|NA|TRBV4-3|NA
TGCGCCAGCAGCCAAGCTTGCAGGGGTGACCAAGAGACCCAGTACTTC
CASSQACRGDQETQYF
>13|TRBJ2-7|NA|TRBV6-1|NA
TGTGCCAGCGGATATCTCCTCTCCTACGAGCAGTACTTC
CASGYLLSYEQYF
>16|TRBJ2-7|NA|TRBV7-6|NA
TGTGCCAGCAGCTTGGTGGCAGGGCAGGCCTCCTACGAGCAGTACTTC
CASSLVAGQASYEQYF
>16|TRBJ2-5|NA|TRBV4-2|TRBD2
TGTGCCAGCAGCCAAGATGGAACTAGCGGGGAAGAGACCCAGTACTTC
CASSQDGTSGEETQYF
>14|TRBJ1-1|once|TRBV6-5|TRBD1
TGTGCCAGCAGTTACGGACAGGGGGAGAATGAAGCTTTCTTT
CASSYGQGENEAFF
>17|TRBJ2-1|NA|TRBV28|NA
TGTGCCAGCAGTTTGGGTACACGGGGGGCCAACTACAATGAGCAGTTCTTC
CASSLGTRGANYNEQFF
>15|TRBJ2-1|NA|TRBV14|TRBD2
TGTGCCAGCAGCCTGGGACTAGCGGGATACAATGAGCAGTTCTTC
CASSLGLAGYNEQFF
>13|TRBJ1-1|NA|TRBV29-1|NA
TGCAGCGTTGTAGGGCCGATGAACACTGAAGCTTTCTTT
CSVVGPMNTEAFF
>14|TRBJ2-7|NA|TRBV10-1|TRBD2
TGCGCCAGCAGTGATATGAGCGGGAGGGACGAGCAGTACTTC
CASSDMSGRDEQYF
>14|TRBJ2-2|NA|TRBV29-1|TRBD2
TGCAGCGTTGAAGGGTCGCTAGCGGGGCGGGAGCTGTTTTTT
CSVEGSLAGRELFF
>18|TRBJ1-4|NA|TRBV7-9|NA
TGTGCCAGCAGCACACAACCGGGGGAGGGAGAGACTAATGAAAAACTGTTTTTT
CASSTQPGEGETNEKLFF
>15|TRBJ2-5|NA|TRBV4-1|NA
TGCGCCAGCAGCCTGATGCCCGGACGACGAGAGACCCAGTACTTC
CASSLMPGRRETQYF
>15|TRBJ2-7|NA|TRBV27|TRBD2
TGTGCCAGCAGGAGGGAGCGGGAGCTTTCCTACGAGCAGTACTTC
CASRRERELSYEQYF
>16|TRBJ2-7|NA|TRBV4-1|NA
TGCGCCAGCAGCCAAGATGAGGCTAGCGAGAGCTACGAGCAGTACTTC
CASSQDEASESYEQYF
>16|TRBJ2-7|NA|TRBV7-9|NA
TGTGCCAGCAGCTTAGGCGGACAGGGAGGGTCCTACGAGCAGTACTTC
CASSLGGQGGSYEQYF
>14|TRBJ2-7|NA|TRBV5-1|NA
TGCGCCAGCAGCCTAGACATTGGGGCGCTCGAGCAGTACTTC
CASSLDIGALEQYF
>15|TRBJ2-7|NA|TRBV19|TRBD2
TGTGCCAGTAGTCCCGGTGATAGCGGGAGTAACGAGCAGTACTTC
CASSPGDSGSNEQYF
>16|TRBJ1-3|NA|TRBV30|NA
TGTGCCTGGAAGATAGGACGTATGGACTCTGGAAACACCATATATTTT
CAWKIGRMDSGNTIYF
>15|TRBJ1-1|NA|TRBV6-5|TRBD1
TGTGCCAGCAGTTACGACACAGGGGGCAACACTGAAGCTTTCTTT
CASSYDTGGNTEAFF
>16|TRBJ1-1|once|TRBV5-1|NA
TGCGCCAGCAGCTTGTTCCAGGCGGATCGCAAGACTGAAGCTTTCTTT
CASSLFQADRKTEAFF
>15|TRBJ2-1|NA|TRBV12-5|TRBD2
TGTGCTAGTGGGCCGCCTTTGCGGGAGTTCGATGAGCAGTTCTTC
CASGPPLREFDEQFF
>13|TRBJ2-7|NA|TRBV15|NA
TGTGCCACCAGCAGAGATCGAGGGAACGAGCAGTACTTC
CATSRDRGNEQYF
>15|TRBJ1-6|NA|TRBV21-1|NA
TGTGCCAGCAGCTGCCGGGACCCCTATAATTCACCCCTCCACTTT
CASSCRDPYNSPLHF
>12|TRBJ2-2|NA|TRBV10-3|NA
TGTGCCATCAGTCAAGATTCCGGGGAGCTGTTTTTT
CAISQDSGELFF
>15|TRBJ2-7|once|TRBV9|NA
TGTGCCAGCAGCCCTACCCCGGGTCTAGGTTCCGAGCAGTACTTC
CASSPTPGLGSEQYF
>19|TRBJ2-3|NA|TRBV27|TRBD2
TGTGCCAGCAGCCTTATCGGACTAGCTGCTAGGATCCCCACAGATACGCAGTATTTT
CASSLIGLAARIPTDTQYF
>16|TRBJ2-3|NA|TRBV4-3|TRBD2
TGCGCCAGCAGCCTCCTCGGACTAGCGGGAGGGGATACGCAGTATTTT
CASSLLGLAGGDTQYF